The source of this T cell receptor (beta chain) is a study of shared clonotypes between healthy human individuals. Assay: immunoSEQ multiplex PCR; the TCRdb copy retains only in-frame clones and omits some. The sample includes about 2.1 million clones, 90% to 95% seen only once; the top ten take around 1.7%. Study observations and caveats: Tissue TCR repertoires likely differ from these blood-only repertoires. Relative to memory subsets, naive subsets generally showed larger estimated richness.

CD8 cells classed as naive were CD45RO-negative and positively selected for CCR7, excluding terminally differentiated effector memory CD45RA+ cells. Study donors comprised healthy, HIV-negative adults devoid of recent acute infection or vaccination. There were only Caucasian adults among the donors, and all lived in Nashville, Tennessee. About this clone itself: Its antigen is unidentified.

This CDR3 is 15 amino acids long. CDR1 is MNHEY and CDR2 is SMNVEV in the germline V gene (reference sequence). The V and J ends lost 5 bases and 4 bases, in that order; junction bases with no gene match: 6. The rearrangement links TRBV27 to TRBJ1-1; 11 nucleotides match TRBD1. Sequenced input: naive CD8+ T cells from PBMCs. The receptor comes from a man aged 18-30 years in good health. Some clones in this sample may be carry-over from other donors' samples. Here the CDR3 DNA reads TGTGCCAGCAGTCCCGGGACAGGGGGTGGCACTGAAGCTTTCTTT. Protein product: CASSPGTGGGTEAFF.